This T cell receptor beta chain was retrieved from a study of early T cells in non-severe SARS-CoV-2 infection. Study as a whole: Bulk RNA from unsorted whole blood was sequenced; chains were unpaired. Study results and limitations: Private and CD4 specificities were missed by VDJdb matching, which favored anti-spike CD8 responses.

Each single cDNA molecule received a unique molecular identifier. TCRdb reanalysed the 5' RACE reads using MiXCR and keeps one entry per CDR3 protein. The sample contains under 90,000 distinct CDR3 sequences, roughly 15% of which appear only once. As concerns this clonotype: Its target is not known.

V lost 1 base and J lost 2; bases outside the gene matches: 2. Germline CDR1 is SQVTM and CDR2 is ANQGSEA. This CDR3 contains 14 residues. This chain connects TRBV29-1 to TRBJ2-1, with 7 bases matching TRBD1. The TCR originated in an adult who was a healthcare worker with PCR-confirmed SARS-CoV-2 infection or an uninfected control (not recorded which). The sequenced sample consisted of whole blood. CDR3 nucleotides: TGCAGCGTTGAAGCCCAGGGGGCCTACAATGAGCAGTTCTTC. This gives the protein CSVEAQGAYNEQFF.